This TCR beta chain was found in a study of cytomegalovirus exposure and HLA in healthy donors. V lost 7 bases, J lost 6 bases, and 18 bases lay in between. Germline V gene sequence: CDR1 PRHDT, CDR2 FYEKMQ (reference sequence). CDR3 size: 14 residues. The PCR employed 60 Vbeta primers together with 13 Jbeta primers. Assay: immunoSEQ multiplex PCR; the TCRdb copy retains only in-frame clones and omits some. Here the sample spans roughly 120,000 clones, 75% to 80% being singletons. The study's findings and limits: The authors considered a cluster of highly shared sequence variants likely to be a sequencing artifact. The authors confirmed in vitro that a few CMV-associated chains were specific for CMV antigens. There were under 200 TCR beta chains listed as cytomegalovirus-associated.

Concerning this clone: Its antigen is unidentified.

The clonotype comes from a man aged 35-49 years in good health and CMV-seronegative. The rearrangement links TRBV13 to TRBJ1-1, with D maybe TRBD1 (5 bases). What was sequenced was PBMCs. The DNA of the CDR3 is TGTGCCAGCACATCAGGGATTGGGACTCCTGAAGCTTTCTTT. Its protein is CASTSGIGTPEAFF.